These 7 T cell receptor beta chains were all obtained from the same sample, sequenced in a study of shared clonotypes between healthy human individuals. TCRdb's table, derived via immunoSEQ multiplex PCR, lists solely in-frame clones and lacks some. Among 2.3 million or so clones listed, roughly 93% were seen once. Material for sequencing was naive CD4+ T cells from PBMCs. Subset meaning: CD45RA+ positively selected. The receptors shown here come from a young man in good health. Some clones in this sample may be carry-over from other donors' samples.

This clone was counted a single time. The rearrangement links TRBV29-1 to TRBJ2-7; 8 bases fit TRBD2. Trimming removed 4 bases from V and 3 bases from J; junction bases left unmatched: 5. The CDR3 extends over 13 amino acids. Per germline, CDR1 SQVTM and CDR2 ANQGSEA. The CDR3 here is CSVVVAGRYEQYF. In DNA, the CDR3 is TGCAGCGTTGTGGTAGCGGGACGCTACGAGCAGTACTTC.

This clone was picked up one time. This sample also contains other DNA sequences that code for the same CDR3. The CDR3 DNA is TGCGCCAGCAGCCCGGGGACTAGCGCCCAAGAGACCCAGTACTTC. It encodes CASSPGTSAQETQYF. The chain couples TRBV5-1 to TRBJ2-5; TRBD2 aligns across 10 bases. The V segment lost 4 bases and the J segment 1 base; nucleotides outside the gene matches: 4. Germline values: CDR1 SGHRS, CDR2 YFSETQ. The CDR3 spans 15 residues.

This clone was counted once. CDR3 sequence reads: CASSSLPSGSKETQYF. The CDR3 nucleotides are TGCGCCAGCAGCTCCCTCCCGTCAGGGTCGAAGGAGACCCAGTACTTC. V and J are TRBV5-1 and TRBJ2-5, with D possibly being TRBD1 (5 bases). Trimming cost V 3 bases and J 5 bases, with 20 bases left between them. From germline, CDR1 is SGHRS and CDR2 YFSETQ. This CDR3 has 16 amino acids.

This clone was seen once. This chain joins TRBV11-2 and TRBJ2-1, with a weak D call TRBD2 (6 bases). Germline loops: CDR1 SGHAT, CDR2 FQNNGV. The V end lost 6 bases, the J end lost 2 bases, and 17 bases lay between the germline ends. There are 16 residues in the CDR3. CDR3 loop: CASRARREPAYNEQFF. The CDR3 DNA reads as TGTGCCAGCAGAGCCAGGAGGGAACCCGCCTACAATGAGCAGTTCTTC.

The rearrangement joins TRBV6-1 to TRBJ1-3; 8 bases agree with TRBD1. This CDR3 has 15 residues. Germline V gene data show CDR1 as MNHNS and CDR2 as SASEGT. V lost 5 bases, J lost 4 bases, and 7 bases stayed unmatched. The CDR3, as DNA: TGTGCCAGCAGTAAGGACAGGGCCCTCGGAAACACCATATATTTT. Translation: CASSKDRALGNTIYF.

CDR3 sequence: CASSFGGSGADTQYF. The CDR3 DNA follows: TGCGCCAGCAGCTTCGGCGGGAGTGGCGCAGATACGCAGTATTTT. The chain joins TRBV5-1 to TRBJ2-3; TRBD2 agrees at 7 bases. Germline CDR1 reads SGHRS; CDR2 reads YFSETQ. V trimming: 2 bases; J trimming: 4 bases; junction bases outside the gene matches: 7. This CDR3 is 15 amino acids long.

CDR3 nucleotide sequence: TGTGCCAGCAGTCTGAAGGGGGTTCCCGTAGCCTACGAGCAGTACTTC. It translates to CASSLKGVPVAYEQYF. This chain links TRBV27 with TRBJ2-7, with D possibly matching TRBD1 (6 bases). Trimming left V 5 bases short and J 2 bases short, with 19 bases between. The CDR3 totals 16 residues. Germline V gene lookup returns CDR1 MNHEY and CDR2 SMNVEV (reference sequence).